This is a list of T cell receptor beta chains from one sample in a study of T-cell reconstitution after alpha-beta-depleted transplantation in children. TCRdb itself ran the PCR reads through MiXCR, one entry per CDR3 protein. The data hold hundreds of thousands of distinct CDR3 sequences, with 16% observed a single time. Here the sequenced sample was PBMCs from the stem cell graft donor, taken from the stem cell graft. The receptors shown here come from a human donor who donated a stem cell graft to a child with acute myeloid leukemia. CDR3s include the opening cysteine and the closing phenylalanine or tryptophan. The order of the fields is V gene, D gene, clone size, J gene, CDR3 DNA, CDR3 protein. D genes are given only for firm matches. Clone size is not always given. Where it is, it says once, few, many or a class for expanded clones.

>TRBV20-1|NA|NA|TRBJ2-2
TGCAGTGGGTGGGGCACGAACACCGGGGAGCTGTTTTTT
CSGWGTNTGELFF
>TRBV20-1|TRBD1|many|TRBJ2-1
TGCAGTGCTAGCGCCTCTCCGGACAGGGGCTCCTACAATGAGCAGTTCTTC
CSASASPDRGSYNEQFF
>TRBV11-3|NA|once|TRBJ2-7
TGTGCCAGCAGCCTCAGACAGGATTACGACGAGCAGTACTTC
CASSLRQDYDEQYF
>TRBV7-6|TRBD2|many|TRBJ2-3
TGTGCCAGCAGCTTAGCGAGCGGGGGAGGAGGCACAGATACGCAGTATTTT
CASSLASGGGGTDTQYF
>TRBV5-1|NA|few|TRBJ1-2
TGCGCCAGCAGCTTGGGCGGAGAACCCGATGGCTACACCTTC
CASSLGGEPDGYTF
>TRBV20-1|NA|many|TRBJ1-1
TGCAGTGCCGTGGGACGGGGGGACACTGAAGCTTTCTTT
CSAVGRGDTEAFF
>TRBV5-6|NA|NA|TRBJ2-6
TGTGCCAGCAGCTTGTTTGGGGTAGGAGTCTCTGGGGCCAACGTCCTGACTTTC
CASSLFGVGVSGANVLTF
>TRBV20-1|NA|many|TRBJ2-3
TGCAGTGCTAGCGGCGGGGATCTCACAGATACGCAGTATTTT
CSASGGDLTDTQYF
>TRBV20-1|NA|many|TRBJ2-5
TGCAGTGCTTCGGTGACTAGGAAACAAGAGACCCAGTACTTC
CSASVTRKQETQYF
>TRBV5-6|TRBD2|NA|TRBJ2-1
TGTGCCAGCAGCTTGGTGTCGGGACTAGCTGGGGGGGATGAGCAGTTCTTC
CASSLVSGLAGGDEQFF
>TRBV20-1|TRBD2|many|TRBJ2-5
TGCAGTGCTCCTGGGGAGGGAAGGCAAGAGACCCAGTACTTC
CSAPGEGRQETQYF
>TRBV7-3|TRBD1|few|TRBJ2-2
TGTGCCAGCAGCTCGTCCGGGACAGGGTCCGGGGAGCTGTTTTTT
CASSSSGTGSGELFF
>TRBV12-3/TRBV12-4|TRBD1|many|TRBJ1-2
TGTGCCAGCACCTGGACAGGGTGGCGATATGGCTACACCTTC
CASTWTGWRYGYTF
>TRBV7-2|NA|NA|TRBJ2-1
TGTGCCAGCAACTTAGGATTCGGCAATGAGCAGTTCTTC
CASNLGFGNEQFF
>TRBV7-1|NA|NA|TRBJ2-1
TGTTCCAGCAGCTCGACAGGAAGGCAGTTCTTC
CSSSSTGRQFF
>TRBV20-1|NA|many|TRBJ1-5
TGCAGTGCTATTTATGGGGTCTCTAATCAGCCCCAGCATTTT
CSAIYGVSNQPQHF
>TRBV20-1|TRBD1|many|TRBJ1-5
TGCAGTGCTAGGGACAGGGGGGGAATTGGCAATCAGCCCCAGCATTTT
CSARDRGGIGNQPQHF
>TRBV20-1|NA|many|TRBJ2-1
TGCAGTGCTAGAGCTTCTTACAATGAGCAGTTCTTC
CSARASYNEQFF
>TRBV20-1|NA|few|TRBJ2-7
TGCAGTGCTAGGTCGGGGCAAGTAGTGGCCGAGCAGTACTTC
CSARSGQVVAEQYF
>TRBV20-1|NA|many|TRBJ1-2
TGCAGTGCTGGGGACACGGCCTATGGCTACACCTTC
CSAGDTAYGYTF
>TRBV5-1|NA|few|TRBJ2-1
TGCGCCAGCAGCCTACGACGGCCCGGTGATGAGCAGTTCTTC
CASSLRRPGDEQFF
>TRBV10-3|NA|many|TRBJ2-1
TGTGCCATCAGTGAGGAGTCTGATGAGCAGTTCTTC
CAISEESDEQFF
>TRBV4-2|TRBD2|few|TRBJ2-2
TGTGCCAGCAGCCAAGATGGCCGGGGGGGCCCAGGGGAGCTGTTTTTT
CASSQDGRGGPGELFF
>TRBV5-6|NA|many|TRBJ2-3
TGTGCCAGCAGCTTCCTCGGACGGTTAACAGATACGCAGTATTTT
CASSFLGRLTDTQYF
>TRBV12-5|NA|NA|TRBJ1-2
TGTGCTAGCGGCGGGTATCCTAATGGCTACACCTTC
CASGGYPNGYTF
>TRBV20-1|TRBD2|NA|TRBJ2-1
TGCAGTGCTAGAGATAAGACTAGCGGGGGAGACTACAATGAGCAGTTCTTC
CSARDKTSGGDYNEQFF
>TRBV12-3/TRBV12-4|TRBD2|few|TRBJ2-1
TGTGCCAGCAGTTTCGTTAGCGGGGGGGAGGGTGAGCAGTTCTTC
CASSFVSGGEGEQFF